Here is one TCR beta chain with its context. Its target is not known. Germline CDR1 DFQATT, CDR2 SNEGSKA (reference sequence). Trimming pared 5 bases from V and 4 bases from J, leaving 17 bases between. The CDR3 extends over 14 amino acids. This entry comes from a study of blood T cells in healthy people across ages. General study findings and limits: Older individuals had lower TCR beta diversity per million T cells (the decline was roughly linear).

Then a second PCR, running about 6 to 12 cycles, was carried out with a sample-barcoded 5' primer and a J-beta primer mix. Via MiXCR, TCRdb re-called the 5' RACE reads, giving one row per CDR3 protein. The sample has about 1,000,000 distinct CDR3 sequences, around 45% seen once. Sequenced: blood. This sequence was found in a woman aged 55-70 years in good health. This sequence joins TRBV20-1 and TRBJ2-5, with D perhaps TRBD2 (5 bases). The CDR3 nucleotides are TGCAGTGCTTCCCTGGGGAGCGGAGGAGAGACCCAGTACTTC. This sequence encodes CSASLGSGGETQYF.